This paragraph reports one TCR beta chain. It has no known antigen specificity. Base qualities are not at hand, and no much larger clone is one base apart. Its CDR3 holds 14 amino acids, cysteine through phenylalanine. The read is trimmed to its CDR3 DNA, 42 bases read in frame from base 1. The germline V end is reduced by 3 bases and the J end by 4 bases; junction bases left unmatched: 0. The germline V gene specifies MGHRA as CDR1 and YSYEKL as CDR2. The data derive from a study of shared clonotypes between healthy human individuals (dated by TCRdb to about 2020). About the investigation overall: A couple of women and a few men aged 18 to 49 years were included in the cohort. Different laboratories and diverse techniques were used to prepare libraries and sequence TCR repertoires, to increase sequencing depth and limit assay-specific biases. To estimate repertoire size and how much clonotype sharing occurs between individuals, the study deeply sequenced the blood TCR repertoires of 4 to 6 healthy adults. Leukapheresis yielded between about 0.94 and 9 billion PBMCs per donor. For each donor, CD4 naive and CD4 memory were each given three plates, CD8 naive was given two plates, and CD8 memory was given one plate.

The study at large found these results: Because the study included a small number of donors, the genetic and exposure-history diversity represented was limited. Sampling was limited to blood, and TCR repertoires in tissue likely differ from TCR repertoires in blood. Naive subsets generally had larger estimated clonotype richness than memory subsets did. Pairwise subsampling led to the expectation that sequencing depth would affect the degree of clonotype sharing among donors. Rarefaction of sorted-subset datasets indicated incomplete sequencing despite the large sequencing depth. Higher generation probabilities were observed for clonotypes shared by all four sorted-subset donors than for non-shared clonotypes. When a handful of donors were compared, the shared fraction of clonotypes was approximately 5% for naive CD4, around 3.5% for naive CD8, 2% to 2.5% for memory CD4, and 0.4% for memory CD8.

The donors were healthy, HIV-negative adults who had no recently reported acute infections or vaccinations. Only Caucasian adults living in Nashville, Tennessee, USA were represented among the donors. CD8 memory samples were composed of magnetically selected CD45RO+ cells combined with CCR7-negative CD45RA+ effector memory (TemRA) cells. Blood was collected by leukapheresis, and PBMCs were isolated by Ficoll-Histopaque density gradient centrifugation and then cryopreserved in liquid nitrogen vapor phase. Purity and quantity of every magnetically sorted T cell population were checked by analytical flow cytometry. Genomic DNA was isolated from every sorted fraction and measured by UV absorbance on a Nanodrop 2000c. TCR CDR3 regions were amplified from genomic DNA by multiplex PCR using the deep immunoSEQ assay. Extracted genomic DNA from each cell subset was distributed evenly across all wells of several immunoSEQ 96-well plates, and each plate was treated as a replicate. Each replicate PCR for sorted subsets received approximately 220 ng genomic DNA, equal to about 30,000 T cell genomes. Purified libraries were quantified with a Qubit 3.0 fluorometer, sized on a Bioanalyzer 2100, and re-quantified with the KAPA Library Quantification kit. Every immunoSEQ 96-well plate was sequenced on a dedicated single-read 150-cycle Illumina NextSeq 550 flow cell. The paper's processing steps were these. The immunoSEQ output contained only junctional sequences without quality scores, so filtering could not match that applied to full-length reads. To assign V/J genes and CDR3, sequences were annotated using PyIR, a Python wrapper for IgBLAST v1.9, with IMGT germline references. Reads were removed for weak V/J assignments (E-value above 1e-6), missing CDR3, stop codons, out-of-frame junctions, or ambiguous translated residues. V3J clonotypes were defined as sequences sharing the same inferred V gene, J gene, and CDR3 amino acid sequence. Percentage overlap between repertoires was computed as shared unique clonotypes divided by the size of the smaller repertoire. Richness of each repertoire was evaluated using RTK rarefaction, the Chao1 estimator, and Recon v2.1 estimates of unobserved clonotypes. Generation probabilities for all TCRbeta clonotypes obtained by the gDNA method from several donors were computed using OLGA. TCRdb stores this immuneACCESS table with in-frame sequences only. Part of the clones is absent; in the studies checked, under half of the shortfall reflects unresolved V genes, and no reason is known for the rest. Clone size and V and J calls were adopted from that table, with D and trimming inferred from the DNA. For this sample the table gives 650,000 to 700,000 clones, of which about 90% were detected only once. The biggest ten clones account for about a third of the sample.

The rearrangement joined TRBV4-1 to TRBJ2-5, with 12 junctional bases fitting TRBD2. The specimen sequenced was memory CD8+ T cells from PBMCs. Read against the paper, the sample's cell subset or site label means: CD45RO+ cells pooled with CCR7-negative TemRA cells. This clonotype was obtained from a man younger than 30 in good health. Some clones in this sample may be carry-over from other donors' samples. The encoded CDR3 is CASSQGLAGETQYF. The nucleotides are TGCGCCAGCAGCCAGGGACTAGCGGGAGAGACCCAGTACTTC.